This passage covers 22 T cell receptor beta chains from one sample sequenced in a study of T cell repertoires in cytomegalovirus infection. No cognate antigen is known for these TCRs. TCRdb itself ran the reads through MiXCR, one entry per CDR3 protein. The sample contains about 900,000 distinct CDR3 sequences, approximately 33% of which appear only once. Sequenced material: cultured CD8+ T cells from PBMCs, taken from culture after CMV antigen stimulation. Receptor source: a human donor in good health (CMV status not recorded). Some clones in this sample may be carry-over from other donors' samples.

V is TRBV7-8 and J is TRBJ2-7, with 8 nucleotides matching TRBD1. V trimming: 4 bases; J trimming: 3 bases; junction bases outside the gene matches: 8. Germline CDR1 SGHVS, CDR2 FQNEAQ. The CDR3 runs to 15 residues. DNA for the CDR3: TGTGCCAGCAGCTCGCGCACCGGGACAGGCTACGAGCAGTACTTC. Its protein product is CASSSRTGTGYEQYF. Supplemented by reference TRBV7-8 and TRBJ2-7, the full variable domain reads GAGVSQSPRYKVAKRGQDVALRCDPISGHVSLFWYQQALGQGPEFLTYFQNEAQLDKSGLPSDRFFAERPEGSVSTLKIQRTQQEDSAVYLCASSSRTGTGYEQYFGPGTRLTVT.

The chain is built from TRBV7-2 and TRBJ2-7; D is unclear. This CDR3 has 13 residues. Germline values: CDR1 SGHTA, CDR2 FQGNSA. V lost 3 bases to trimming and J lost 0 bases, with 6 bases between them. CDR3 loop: CASSFYLSYEQYV. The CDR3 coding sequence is TGTGCCAGCAGCTTCTACCTCTCCTACGAGCAGTACGTC.

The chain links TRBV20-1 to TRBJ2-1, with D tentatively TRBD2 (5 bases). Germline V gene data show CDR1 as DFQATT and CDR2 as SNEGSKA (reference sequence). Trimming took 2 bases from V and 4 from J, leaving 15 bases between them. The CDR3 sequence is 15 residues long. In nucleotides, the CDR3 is TGCAGTGCTAGAACTGTGAGGGAACCATACAATGAGCAGTTCTTC. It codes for CSARTVREPYNEQFF.

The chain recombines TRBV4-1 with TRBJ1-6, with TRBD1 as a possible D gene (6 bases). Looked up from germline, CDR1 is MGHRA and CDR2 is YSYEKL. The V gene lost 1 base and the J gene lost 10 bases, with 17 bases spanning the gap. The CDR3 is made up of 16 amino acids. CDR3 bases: TGCGCCAGCAGCCAAGGTAGGGGGGGCGCAGGATCACCCCTCCACTTT. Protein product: CASSQGRGGAGSPLHF.

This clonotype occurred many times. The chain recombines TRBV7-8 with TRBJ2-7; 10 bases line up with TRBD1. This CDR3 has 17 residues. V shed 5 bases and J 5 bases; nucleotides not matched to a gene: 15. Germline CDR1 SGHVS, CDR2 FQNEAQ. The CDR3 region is CASSQLPGQGNGDEQYF. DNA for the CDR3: TGTGCCAGCAGCCAACTTCCGGGACAGGGGAACGGGGACGAGCAGTACTTC.

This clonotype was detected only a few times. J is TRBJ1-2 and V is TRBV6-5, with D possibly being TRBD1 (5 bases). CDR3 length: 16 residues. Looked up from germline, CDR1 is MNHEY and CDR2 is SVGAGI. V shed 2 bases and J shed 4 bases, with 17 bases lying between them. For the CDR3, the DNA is TGTGCCAGCAGTTACACGTCGACAGATCTCGGCTATGGCTACACCTTC. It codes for CASSYTSTDLGYGYTF.

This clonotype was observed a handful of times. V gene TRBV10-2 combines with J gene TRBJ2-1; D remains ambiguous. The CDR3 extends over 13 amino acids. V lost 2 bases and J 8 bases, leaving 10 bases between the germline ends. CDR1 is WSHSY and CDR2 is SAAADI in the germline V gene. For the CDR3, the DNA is TGCGCCAGCAGTGAGAGCCCGTTCTATGAGCAGTTCTTC. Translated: CASSESPFYEQFF.

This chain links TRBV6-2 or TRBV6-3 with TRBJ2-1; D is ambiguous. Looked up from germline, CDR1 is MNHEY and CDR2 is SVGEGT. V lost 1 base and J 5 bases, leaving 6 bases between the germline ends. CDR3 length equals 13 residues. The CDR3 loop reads CASSYFLNNEQFF. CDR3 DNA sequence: TGTGCCAGCAGTTACTTTTTAAACAATGAGCAGTTCTTC.

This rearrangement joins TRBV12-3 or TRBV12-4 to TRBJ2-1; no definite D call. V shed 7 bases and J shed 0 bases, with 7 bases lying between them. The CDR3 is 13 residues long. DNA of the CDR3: TGTGCCAGCACAGCGAACTCCTACAATGAGCAGTTCTTC. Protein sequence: CASTANSYNEQFF.

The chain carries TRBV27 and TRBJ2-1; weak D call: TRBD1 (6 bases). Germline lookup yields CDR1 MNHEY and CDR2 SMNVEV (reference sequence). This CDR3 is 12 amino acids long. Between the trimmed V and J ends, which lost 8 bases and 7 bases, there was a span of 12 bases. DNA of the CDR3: TGTGCCAGCGGAGGACAGATTAATGAGCAGTTCTTC. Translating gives CASGGQINEQFF.

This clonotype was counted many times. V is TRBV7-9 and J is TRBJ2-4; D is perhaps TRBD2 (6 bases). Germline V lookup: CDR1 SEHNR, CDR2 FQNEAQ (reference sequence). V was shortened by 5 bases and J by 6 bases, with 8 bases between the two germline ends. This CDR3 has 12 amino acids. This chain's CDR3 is CASSPGGNIQYF. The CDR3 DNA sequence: TGTGCCAGCAGCCCCGGGGGAAACATTCAGTACTTC. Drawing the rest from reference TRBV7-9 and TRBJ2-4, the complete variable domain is DTGVSQNPRHKITKRGQNVTFRCDPISEHNRLYWYRQTLGQGPEFLTYFQNEAQLEKSRLLSDRFSAERPKGSFSTLEIQRTEQGDSAMYLCASSPGGNIQYFGAGTRLSVL.

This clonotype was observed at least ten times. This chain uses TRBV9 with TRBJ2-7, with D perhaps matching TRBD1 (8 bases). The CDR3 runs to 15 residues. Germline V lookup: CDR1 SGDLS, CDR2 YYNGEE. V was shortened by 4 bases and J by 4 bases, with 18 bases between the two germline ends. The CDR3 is CASSQEGGDRYEQYV. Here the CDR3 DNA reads TGTGCCAGCAGCCAAGAAGGGGGGGACAGGTACGAGCAGTACGTC.

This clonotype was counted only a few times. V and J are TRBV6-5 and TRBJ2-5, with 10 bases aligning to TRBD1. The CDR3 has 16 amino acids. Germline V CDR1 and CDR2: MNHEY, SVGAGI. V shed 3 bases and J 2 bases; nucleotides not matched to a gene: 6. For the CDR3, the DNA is TGTGCCAGCAGTTATTGGGGACAGGGGCGGCAAGAGACCCAGTACTTC. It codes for CASSYWGQGRQETQYF.

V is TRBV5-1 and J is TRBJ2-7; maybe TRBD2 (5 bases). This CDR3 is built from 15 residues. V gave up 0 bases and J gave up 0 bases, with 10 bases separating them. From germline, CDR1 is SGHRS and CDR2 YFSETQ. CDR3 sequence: CASSLEARGSYEQYF. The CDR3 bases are TGCGCCAGCAGCTTGGAGGCTCGGGGCTCCTACGAGCAGTACTTC.

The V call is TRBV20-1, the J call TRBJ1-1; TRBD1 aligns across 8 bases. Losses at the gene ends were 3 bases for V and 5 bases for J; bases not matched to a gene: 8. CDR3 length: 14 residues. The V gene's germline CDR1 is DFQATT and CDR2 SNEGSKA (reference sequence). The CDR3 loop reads CSARTQGARTEAFF. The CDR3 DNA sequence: TGCAGTGCTAGGACCCAGGGGGCGCGAACTGAAGCTTTCTTT.

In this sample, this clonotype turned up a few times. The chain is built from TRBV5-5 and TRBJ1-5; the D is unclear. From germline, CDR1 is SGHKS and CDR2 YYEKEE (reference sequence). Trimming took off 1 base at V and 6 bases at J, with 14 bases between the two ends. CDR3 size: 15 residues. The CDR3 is CASSLKEGLGQPQHF. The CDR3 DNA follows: TGTGCCAGCAGCTTGAAGGAGGGTCTTGGTCAGCCCCAGCATTTT.

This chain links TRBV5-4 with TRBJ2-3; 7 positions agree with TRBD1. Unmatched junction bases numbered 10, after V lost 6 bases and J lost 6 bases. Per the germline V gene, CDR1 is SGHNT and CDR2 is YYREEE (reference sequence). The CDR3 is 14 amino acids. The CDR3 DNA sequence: TGTGCCAGCACCCTAGGAGTGGGACAGGATACGCAGTATTTT. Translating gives CASTLGVGQDTQYF.

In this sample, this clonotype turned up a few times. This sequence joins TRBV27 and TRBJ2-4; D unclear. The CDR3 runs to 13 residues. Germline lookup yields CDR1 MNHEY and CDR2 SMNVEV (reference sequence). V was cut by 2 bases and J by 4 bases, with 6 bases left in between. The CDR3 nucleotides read TGTGCCAGCAGTTTAACCAGTAAAAACATTCAGTACTTC. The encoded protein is CASSLTSKNIQYF.

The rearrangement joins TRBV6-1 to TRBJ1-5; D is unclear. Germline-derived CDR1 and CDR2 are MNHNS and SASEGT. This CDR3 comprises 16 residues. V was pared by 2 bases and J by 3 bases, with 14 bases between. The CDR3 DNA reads TGTGCCAGCAGTGAATTTACGCGTTCCGCCAATCAGCCCCAGCATTTT. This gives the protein CASSEFTRSANQPQHF.

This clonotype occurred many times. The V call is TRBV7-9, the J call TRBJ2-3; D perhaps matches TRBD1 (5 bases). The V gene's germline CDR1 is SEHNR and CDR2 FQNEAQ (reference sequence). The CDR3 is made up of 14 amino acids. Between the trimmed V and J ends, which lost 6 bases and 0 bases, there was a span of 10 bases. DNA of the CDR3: TGTGCCAGCAGAGATGACAGAAGCACAGATACGCAGTATTTT. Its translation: CASRDDRSTDTQYF.

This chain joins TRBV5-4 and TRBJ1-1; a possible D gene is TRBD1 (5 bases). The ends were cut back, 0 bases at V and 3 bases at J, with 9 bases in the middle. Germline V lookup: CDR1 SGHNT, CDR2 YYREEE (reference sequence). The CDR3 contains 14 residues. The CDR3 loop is CASSLVGADTEAFF. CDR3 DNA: TGTGCCAGCAGCTTGGTCGGGGCGGACACTGAAGCTTTCTTT.

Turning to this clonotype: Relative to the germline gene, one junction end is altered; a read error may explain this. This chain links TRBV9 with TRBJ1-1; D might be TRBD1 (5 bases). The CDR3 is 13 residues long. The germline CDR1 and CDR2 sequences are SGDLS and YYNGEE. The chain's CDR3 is CVSSPGLSTEAFF. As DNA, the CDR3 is TGTGTCAGCAGCCCAGGGTTGAGCACTGAAGCTTTCTTT.